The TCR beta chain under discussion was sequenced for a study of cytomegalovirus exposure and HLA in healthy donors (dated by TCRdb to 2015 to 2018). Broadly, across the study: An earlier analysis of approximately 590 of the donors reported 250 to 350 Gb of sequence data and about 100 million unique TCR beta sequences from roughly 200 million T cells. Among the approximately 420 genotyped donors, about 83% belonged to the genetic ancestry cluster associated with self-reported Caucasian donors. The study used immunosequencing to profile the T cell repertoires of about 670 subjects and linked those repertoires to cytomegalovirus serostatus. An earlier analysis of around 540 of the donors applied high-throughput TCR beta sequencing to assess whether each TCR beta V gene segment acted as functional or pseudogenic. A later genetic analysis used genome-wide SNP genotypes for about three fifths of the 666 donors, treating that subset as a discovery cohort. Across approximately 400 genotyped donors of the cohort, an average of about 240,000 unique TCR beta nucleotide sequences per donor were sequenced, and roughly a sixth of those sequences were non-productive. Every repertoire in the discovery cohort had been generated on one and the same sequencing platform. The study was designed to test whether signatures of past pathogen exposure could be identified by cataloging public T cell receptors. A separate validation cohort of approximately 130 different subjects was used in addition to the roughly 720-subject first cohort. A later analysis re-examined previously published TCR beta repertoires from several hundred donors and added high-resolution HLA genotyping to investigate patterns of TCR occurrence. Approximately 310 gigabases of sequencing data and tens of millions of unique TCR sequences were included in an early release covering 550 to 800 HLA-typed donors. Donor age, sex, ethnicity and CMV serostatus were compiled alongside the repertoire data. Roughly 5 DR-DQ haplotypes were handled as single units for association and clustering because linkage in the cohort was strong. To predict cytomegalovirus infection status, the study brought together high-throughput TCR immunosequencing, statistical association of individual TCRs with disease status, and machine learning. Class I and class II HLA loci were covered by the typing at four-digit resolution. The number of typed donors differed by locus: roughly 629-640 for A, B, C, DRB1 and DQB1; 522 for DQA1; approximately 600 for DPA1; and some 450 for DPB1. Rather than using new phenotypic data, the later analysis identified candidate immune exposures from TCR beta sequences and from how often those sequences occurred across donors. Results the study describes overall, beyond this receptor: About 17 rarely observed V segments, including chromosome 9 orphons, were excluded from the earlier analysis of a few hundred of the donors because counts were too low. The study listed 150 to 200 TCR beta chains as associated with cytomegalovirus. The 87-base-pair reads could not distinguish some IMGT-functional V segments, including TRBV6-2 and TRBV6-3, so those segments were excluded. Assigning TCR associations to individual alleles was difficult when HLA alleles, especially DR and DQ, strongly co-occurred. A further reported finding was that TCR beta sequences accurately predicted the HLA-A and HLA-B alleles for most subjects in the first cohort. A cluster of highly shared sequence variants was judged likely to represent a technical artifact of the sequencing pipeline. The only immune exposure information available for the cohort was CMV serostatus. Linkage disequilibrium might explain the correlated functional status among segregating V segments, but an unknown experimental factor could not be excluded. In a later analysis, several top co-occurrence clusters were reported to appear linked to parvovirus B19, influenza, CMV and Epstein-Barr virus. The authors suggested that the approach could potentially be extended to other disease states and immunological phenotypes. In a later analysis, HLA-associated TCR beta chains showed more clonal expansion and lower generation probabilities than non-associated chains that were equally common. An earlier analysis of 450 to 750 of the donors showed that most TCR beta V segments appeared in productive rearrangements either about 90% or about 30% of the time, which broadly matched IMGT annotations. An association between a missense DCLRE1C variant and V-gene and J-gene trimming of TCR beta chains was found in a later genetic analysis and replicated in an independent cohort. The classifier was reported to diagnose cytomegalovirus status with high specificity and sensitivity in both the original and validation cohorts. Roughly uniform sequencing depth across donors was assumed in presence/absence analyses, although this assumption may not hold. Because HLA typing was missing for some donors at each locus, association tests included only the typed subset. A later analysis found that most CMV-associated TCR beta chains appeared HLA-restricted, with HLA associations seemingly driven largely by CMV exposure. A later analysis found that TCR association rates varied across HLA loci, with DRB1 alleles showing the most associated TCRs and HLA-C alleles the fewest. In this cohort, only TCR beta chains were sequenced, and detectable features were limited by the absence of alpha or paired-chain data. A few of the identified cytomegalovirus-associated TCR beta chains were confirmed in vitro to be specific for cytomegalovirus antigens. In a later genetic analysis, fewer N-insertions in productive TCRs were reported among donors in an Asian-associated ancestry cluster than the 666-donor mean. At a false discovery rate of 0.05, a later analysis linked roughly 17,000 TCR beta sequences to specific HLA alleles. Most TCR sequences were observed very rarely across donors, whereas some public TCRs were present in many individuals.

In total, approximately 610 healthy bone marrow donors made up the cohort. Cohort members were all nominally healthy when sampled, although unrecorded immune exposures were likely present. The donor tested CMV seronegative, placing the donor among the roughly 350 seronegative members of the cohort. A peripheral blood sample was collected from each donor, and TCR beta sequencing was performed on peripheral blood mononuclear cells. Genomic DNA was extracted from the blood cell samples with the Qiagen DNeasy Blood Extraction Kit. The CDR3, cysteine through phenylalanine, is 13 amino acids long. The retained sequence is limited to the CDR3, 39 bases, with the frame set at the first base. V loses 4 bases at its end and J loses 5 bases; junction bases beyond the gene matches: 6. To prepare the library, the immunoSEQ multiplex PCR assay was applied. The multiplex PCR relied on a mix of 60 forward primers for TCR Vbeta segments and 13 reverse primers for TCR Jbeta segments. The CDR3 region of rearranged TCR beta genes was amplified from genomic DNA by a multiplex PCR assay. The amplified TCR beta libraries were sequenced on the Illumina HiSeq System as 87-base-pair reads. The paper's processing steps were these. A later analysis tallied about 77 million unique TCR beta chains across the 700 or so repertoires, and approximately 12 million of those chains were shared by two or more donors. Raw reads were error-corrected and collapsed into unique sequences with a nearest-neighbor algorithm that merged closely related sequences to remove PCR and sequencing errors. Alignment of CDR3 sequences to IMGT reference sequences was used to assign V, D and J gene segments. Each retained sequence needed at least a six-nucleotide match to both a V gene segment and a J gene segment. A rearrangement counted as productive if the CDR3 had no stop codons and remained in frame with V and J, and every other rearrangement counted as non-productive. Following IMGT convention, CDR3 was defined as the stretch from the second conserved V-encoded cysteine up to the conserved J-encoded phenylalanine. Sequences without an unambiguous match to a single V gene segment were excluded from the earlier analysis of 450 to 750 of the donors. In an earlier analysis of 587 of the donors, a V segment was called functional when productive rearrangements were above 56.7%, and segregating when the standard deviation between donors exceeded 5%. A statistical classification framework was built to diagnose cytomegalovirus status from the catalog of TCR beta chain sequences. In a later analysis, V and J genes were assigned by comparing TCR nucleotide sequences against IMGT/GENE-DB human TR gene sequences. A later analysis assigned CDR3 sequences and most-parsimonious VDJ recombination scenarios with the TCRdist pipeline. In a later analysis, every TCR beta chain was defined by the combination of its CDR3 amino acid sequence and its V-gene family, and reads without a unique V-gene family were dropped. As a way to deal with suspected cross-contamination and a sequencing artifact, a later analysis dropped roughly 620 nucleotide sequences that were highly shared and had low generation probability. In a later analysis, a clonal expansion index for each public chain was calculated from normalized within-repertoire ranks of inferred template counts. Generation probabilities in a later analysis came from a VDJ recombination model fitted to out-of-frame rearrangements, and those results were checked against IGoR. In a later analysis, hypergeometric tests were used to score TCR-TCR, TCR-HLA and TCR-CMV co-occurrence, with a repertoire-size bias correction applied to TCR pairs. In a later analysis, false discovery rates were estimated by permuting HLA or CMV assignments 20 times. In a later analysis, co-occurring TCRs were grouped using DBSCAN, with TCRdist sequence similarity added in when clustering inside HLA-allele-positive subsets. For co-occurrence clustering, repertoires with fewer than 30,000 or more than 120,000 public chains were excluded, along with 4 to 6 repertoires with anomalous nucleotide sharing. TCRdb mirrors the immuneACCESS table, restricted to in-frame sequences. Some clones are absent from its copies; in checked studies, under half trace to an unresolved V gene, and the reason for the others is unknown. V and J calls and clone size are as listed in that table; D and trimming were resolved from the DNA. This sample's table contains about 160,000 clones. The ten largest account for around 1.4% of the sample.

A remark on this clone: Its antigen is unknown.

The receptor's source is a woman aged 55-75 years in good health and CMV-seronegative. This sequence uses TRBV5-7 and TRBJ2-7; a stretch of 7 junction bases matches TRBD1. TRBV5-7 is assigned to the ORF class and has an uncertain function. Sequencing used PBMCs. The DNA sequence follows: TGTGCCAGCAGCCCTAGACAGGGCAACGAGCAGTACTTC. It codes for CASSPRQGNEQYF.